This is a list of T cell receptor beta chains from one sample in a study of OX40 agonist ivuxolimab in advanced cancers. The table came from immunoSEQ multiplex PCR; TCRdb's copy has only in-frame clones and leaves some out. The table includes roughly 62,000 clones, 80% to 90% detected once. Here the sequenced sample was CD4+ or CD8+ T cells sorted from blood, taken in a trial of the OX40 agonist ivuxolimab. Receptors were obtained from an adult with an advanced solid tumor such as melanoma, head and neck, liver or kidney cancer. Each CDR3 is given with its conserved first and last residue. For some rows the clone size is stated as once, few or many, or as a class when expanded; others skip it.

V gene: TRBV14; clone size: -; CDR3 protein: CASSQESGGSPLHF
V gene: TRBV29-1; clone size: -; CDR3 protein: CSVGITRKGNTQYF
V gene: TRBV4-1; clone size: -; CDR3 protein: CASSPQRGPDTQYF
V gene: TRBV5-1; clone size: -; CDR3 protein: CASSLTTEQFF
V gene: TRBV30; clone size: once; CDR3 protein: CAWSATRGPYSNQPQHF
V gene: TRBV19; clone size: few; CDR3 protein: CASSRSYTSTDTQYF
V gene: TRBV29-1; clone size: -; CDR3 protein: CSVDPSANEQFF
V gene: TRBV2; clone size: -; CDR3 protein: CASRGDRENTEAFF
V gene: TRBV9; clone size: -; CDR3 protein: CASSVNPASVAGELFF
V gene: TRBV30; clone size: -; CDR3 protein: CAWRGYGTTRQYQETQYF
V gene: TRBV15; clone size: -; CDR3 protein: CATSREQGAYNEQFF
V gene: TRBV29-1; clone size: -; CDR3 protein: CSVDTAINTEAFF